The 16 T cell receptor beta chains listed next were all sequenced from one sample in a study of glioma-infiltrating T cells after dendritic cell vaccination. As for time point: after dendritic cell vaccination, including at tumor progression/relapse. Using immunoSEQ multiplex PCR, the repertoire was profiled, and TCRdb retains in-frame clones only, with some absent. The sample records approximately 85,000 clones, about 85% being singletons. The material sequenced was blood, taken after dendritic cell vaccination. These receptors all stem from a human donor with glioblastoma.

This chain uses TRBV2 with TRBJ2-1, with a tentative D call TRBD2 (5 bases). Between the trimmed V and J ends, which lost 10 bases and 7 bases, there was a span of 14 bases. This CDR3 contains 12 residues. Germline CDR1 reads SNHLY; CDR2 reads FYNNEI. CDR3 sequence reads: CATARRVNEQFF. The CDR3 bases are TGTGCCACCGCCCGGCGGGTGAATGAGCAGTTCTTC.

V gene TRBV6-5 combines with J gene TRBJ1-1; D uncertain. CDR1 and CDR2 (germline): MNHEY, SVGAGI. This CDR3 spans 13 amino acids. Deletions cut 4 bases from V and 7 bases from J, with 13 bases between. CDR3: CASSWEEGSEAFF. Here the CDR3 DNA reads TGTGCCAGCAGTTGGGAGGAGGGCAGTGAAGCTTTCTTT.

This chain connects TRBV21-1 to TRBJ2-7; the table assigns TRBD1, which was not confirmed against the DNA. TRBV21-1 counts as a pseudogene. This CDR3 has 12 amino acids. The CDR3 spells CASLRTAYEQYF. In DNA, the CDR3 is TGTGCCAGCCTCCGGACAGCCTACGAGCAGTACTTC.

The chain recombines TRBV5-1 with TRBJ1-1; D may be TRBD1 (5 bases). The ends were cut back, 4 bases at V and 6 bases at J, with 16 bases in the middle. The CDR3 has 14 amino acids. Germline assignment: CDR1 SGHRS and CDR2 YFSETQ. CDR3 nucleotides: TGCGCCAGCAGCCCGCCGGCAGGGTTCGCTGAAGCTTTCTTT. This encodes CASSPPAGFAEAFF.

The chain is built from TRBV6-5 and TRBJ2-3; D is unresolved. Trimming pared 0 bases from V and 1 base from J, leaving 8 bases between. CDR3 length: 15 residues. The V gene's germline CDR1 is MNHEY and CDR2 SVGAGI. Written as DNA, the CDR3 is TGTGCCAGCAGTTACTCGACCCAGGGCACAGATACGCAGTATTTT. Protein: CASSYSTQGTDTQYF.

This clone was found a few times. The V and J genes are TRBV25-1 and TRBJ1-6; 7 bases are shared with TRBD1. J was trimmed by 5 bases and V by 3 bases; bases with no gene match: 1. The CDR3 is 14 amino acids. Germline assignment: CDR1 MGHDK and CDR2 SYGVNS. CDR3 coding DNA: TGTGCCAGCAGTGACCAGGGGGATAATTCACCCCTCCACTTT. The encoded protein is CASSDQGDNSPLHF. Supplemented by reference TRBV25-1 and TRBJ1-6, the full variable domain reads EADIYQTPRYLVIGTGKKITLECSQTMGHDKMYWYQQDPGMELHLIHYSYGVNSTEKGDLSSESTVSRIRTEHFPLTLESARPSHTSQYLCASSDQGDNSPLHFGNGTRLTVT.

The V call is TRBV6-1, the J call TRBJ2-7, with D hard to call. V was pared by 7 bases and J by 7 bases, with 17 bases between. Per the germline V gene, CDR1 is MNHNS and CDR2 is SASEGT. CDR3 length equals 13 residues. CDR3 bases: TGTGCCAGCAAATTGCGTGAGAGTTCTGAGCAGTACTTC. This encodes CASKLRESSEQYF.

The genes are TRBV4-3 and TRBJ2-3; a possible D gene is TRBD2 (5 bases). In germline, CDR1 is LGHNA, CDR2 YSLEER. The CDR3 is made up of 15 amino acids. Deletions cut 0 bases from V and 14 bases from J, with 21 bases between. This CDR3 is CASSQEGDYSSNPYF. CDR3 bases: TGCGCCAGCAGCCAAGAGGGAGACTATTCGTCCAATCCGTATTTT.

The V call is TRBV5-6, the J call TRBJ1-5; D gene ambiguous. Trimming removed 0 bases from V and 1 base from J, with 8 bases in between. Germline V lookup: CDR1 SGHDT, CDR2 YYEEEE. This CDR3 comprises 15 residues. The CDR3 coding sequence is TGTGCCAGCAGCTTGGGGCCGTCAAGCAATCAGCCCCAGCATTTT. Amino acid sequence: CASSLGPSSNQPQHF.

This chain connects TRBV5-1 to TRBJ1-1, with D possibly TRBD1 on 6 matching bases. The CDR3 runs to 14 residues. In germline, CDR1 is SGHRS, CDR2 YFSETQ. The germline V and J ends were trimmed by 4 bases and 1 base, with 11 bases remaining between them. This CDR3 is CASSNGQPNTEAFF. CDR3 nucleotide sequence: TGCGCCAGCAGCAACGGACAGCCGAACACTGAAGCTTTCTTT.

V and J are TRBV28 and TRBJ1-2; maybe TRBD1 (5 bases). From germline, CDR1 is MDHEN and CDR2 SYDVKM. CDR3 length: 13 amino acids. V lost 3 bases to trimming and J lost 2 bases, with 7 bases between them. In DNA form, the CDR3 reads TGTGCCAGCAGTTTGGGGCAGAACTATGGCTACACCTTC. It yields the protein CASSLGQNYGYTF.

CDR3 residues: CASSRGTSKGTQYF. Here the CDR3 DNA reads TGTGCCAGCAGTCGCGGGACTAGTAAAGGGACCCAGTACTTC. The V gene is TRBV6-5, the J gene TRBJ2-5; 8 nucleotides match TRBD2. Germline CDR1 MNHEY, CDR2 SVGAGI. This CDR3 has 14 amino acids. V lost 5 bases to trimming and J lost 7 bases; unmatched junction nucleotides: 9.

The V call is TRBV5-6, the J call TRBJ2-5; 14 nucleotides line up with TRBD2. Germline trimming cut 3 bases from V and 9 bases from J; bases unmatched to any gene: 13. CDR1 is SGHDT, CDR2 YYEEEE, per germline. The CDR3 runs to 17 residues. The CDR3 nucleotides are TGTGCCAGCAGCTACATTCCGACTAGCGGGGGGGAATGGGCCCAGTACTTC. Residues: CASSYIPTSGGEWAQYF. The variable domain in full, completed from reference TRBV5-6 and TRBJ2-5, reads DAGVTQSPTHLIKTRGQQVTLRCSPKSGHDTVSWYQQALGQGPQFIFQYYEEEERQRGNFPDRFSGHQFPNYSSELNVNALLLGDSALYLCASSYIPTSGGEWAQYFGPGTRLLVL.

This clone was detected a few times. The chain joins TRBV28 to TRBJ1-2, with 10 bases fitting TRBD1. The CDR3 is made up of 16 amino acids. The V segment lost 4 bases and the J segment 3 bases; nucleotides outside the gene matches: 8. CDR1 is MDHEN, CDR2 SYDVKM, per germline. The CDR3: CASSSNDRGRYYGYTF. CDR3 coding DNA: TGTGCCAGCAGTTCCAACGACAGGGGGCGCTACTATGGCTACACCTTC.

The rearrangement links TRBV7-8 to TRBJ1-4; 9 positions match TRBD1. Looked up from germline, CDR1 is SGHVS and CDR2 is FQNEAQ. With 1 base clipped from V and 2 bases from J, the junction kept 2 bases outside the gene matches. The CDR3 runs to 16 residues. The CDR3 DNA follows: TGTGCCAGCAGCTTAGGGACAGGGGCCACTAATGAAAAACTGTTTTTT. It encodes CASSLGTGATNEKLFF.

V gene TRBV19 combines with J gene TRBJ2-6; 10 nucleotides agree with TRBD1. The CDR3 is 17 amino acids. V lost 5 bases to trimming and J lost 0 bases; unmatched junction nucleotides: 4. CDR1 and CDR2 from the germline V gene are LNHDA and SQIVND (reference sequence). CDR3 sequence: CASSAGQGPSGANVLTF. As DNA, the CDR3 is TGTGCCAGTAGTGCGGGACAGGGGCCCTCTGGGGCCAACGTCCTGACTTTC.